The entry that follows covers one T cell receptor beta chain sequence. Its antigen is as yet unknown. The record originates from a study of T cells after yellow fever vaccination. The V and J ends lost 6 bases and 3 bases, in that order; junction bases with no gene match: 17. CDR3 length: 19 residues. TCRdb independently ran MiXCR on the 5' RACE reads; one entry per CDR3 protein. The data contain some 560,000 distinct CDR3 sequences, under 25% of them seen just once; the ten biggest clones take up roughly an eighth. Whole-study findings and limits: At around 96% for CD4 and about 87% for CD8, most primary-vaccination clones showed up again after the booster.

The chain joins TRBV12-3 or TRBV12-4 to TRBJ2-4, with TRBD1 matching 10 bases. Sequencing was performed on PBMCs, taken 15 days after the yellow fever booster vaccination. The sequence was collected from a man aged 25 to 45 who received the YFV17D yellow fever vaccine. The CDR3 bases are TGTGCCAGCAGCTCAGGTCCGGGACAGGGGCTTTTTAGCAAAAACATTCAGTACTTC. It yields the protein CASSSGPGQGLFSKNIQYF.